The 13 T cell receptor beta chains given below trace back to one sample, sequenced in a study of glioma-infiltrating T cells after dendritic cell vaccination. TCRdb's copy holds only in-frame clones and misses some; the assay was immunoSEQ multiplex PCR. Among around 97,000 clones, about four fifths were seen once, and the ten largest hold 12%. This specimen was blood, taken before dendritic cell vaccination. The receptors here all came from a human donor with glioblastoma.

V usage is TRBV11-2 and J usage is TRBJ1-3, with 7 nucleotides matching TRBD1. The CDR3 covers 15 residues. The J segment lost 4 bases and the V segment lost 3 bases, leaving 6 bases of the junction unmatched. The V gene's germline CDR1 is SGHAT and CDR2 FQNNGV. The CDR3 loop is CASSLMGGQGNTIYF. In nucleotides, the CDR3 is TGTGCCAGCAGCTTGATGGGGGGACAGGGAAACACCATATATTTT.

This clone was counted once. The chain carries TRBV7-8 and TRBJ1-5; perhaps TRBD1 as D (5 bases). The CDR3 totals 14 residues. Trimming shortened V by 4 bases and J by 6 bases, and 13 bases separated the two germline ends. Germline CDR1 is SGHVS and CDR2 is FQNEAQ. The chain's CDR3 is CASSSTLGGQPQHF. CDR3 nucleotides: TGTGCCAGCAGCTCCACGTTGGGGGGTCAGCCCCAGCATTTT.

This clone has a count of ten or more. CDR3 amino acids: CASSPLLPDSGNYGYTF. DNA of the CDR3: TGTGCCAGCTCACCACTTCTCCCGGACAGCGGTAACTATGGCTACACCTTC. V gene TRBV18 combines with J gene TRBJ1-2; tentatively, D is TRBD1 (6 bases). Germline V gene data show CDR1 as KGHSH and CDR2 as LQKENI. Trimming stripped 1 base from V and 1 base from J, with 16 bases between. CDR3 length equals 17 residues.

Only one count was recorded for this clone. The chain is built from TRBV2 and TRBJ1-2; 7 nucleotides agree with TRBD1. The trim removed 5 bases at V and 3 bases at J, leaving 6 bases unmatched. Germline V gene sequence: CDR1 SNHLY, CDR2 FYNNEI. The length of the CDR3 is 14 residues. DNA for the CDR3: TGTGCCAGCAGTCTAAGGGGGCTCGACTATGGCTACACCTTC. Its translation: CASSLRGLDYGYTF.

This clone was seen a single time. The sample carries other DNA sequences with the same CDR3. The CDR3 loop reads CASSGSGLAGGPNTGELFF. CDR3 bases: TGTGCCAGCAGCGGATCGGGACTAGCGGGGGGGCCGAACACCGGGGAGCTGTTTTTT. V usage is TRBV7-3 and J usage is TRBJ2-2; 16 positions agree with TRBD2. CDR1 SGHTA and CDR2 FQGTGA come from the germline V gene. The CDR3 loop spans 19 amino acids. V dropped 5 bases and J dropped 0; count of bases not matched to a gene: 6. Combining the CDR3 with reference TRBV7-3 and TRBJ2-2 gives the whole variable domain GAGVSQTPSNKVTEKGKYVELRCDPISGHTALYWYRQSLGQGPEFLIYFQGTGAADDSGLPNDRFFAVRPEGSVSTLKIQRTERGDSAVYLCASSGSGLAGGPNTGELFFGEGSRLTVL.

The J gene is TRBJ2-3, the V gene TRBV4-1; tentative D call: TRBD2 (6 bases). V was trimmed by 2 bases and J by 6 bases, leaving 18 bases between them. There are 16 residues in the CDR3. Looked up from germline, CDR1 is MGHRA and CDR2 is YSYEKL. The CDR3 DNA is TGCGCCAGCAGCCAAAAAACGGCGGGGAGCGCCGATACGCAGTATTTT. It is translated as CASSQKTAGSADTQYF.

The chain combines TRBV11-3 with TRBJ1-1; D is unclear. Germline loops: CDR1 SGHNT, CDR2 YENEEA. This CDR3 spans 13 amino acids. V was pared by 0 bases and J by 2 bases, with 4 bases between. CDR3 DNA sequence: TGTGCCAGCAGCTTAGATTATAACACTGAAGCTTTCTTT. Its protein product is CASSLDYNTEAFF.

The rearrangement links TRBV11-2 to TRBJ1-1, with D possibly TRBD1 on 6 matching bases. CDR3 length equals 14 residues. The germline V and J ends were trimmed by 4 bases and 4 bases, with 13 bases remaining between them. Germline V gives CDR1 SGHAT, CDR2 FQNNGV. The CDR3 loop reads CASSSPTGTTEAFF. CDR3 sequence (DNA): TGTGCCAGCAGCTCGCCCACAGGGACCACTGAAGCTTTCTTT.

The chain carries TRBV5-1 and TRBJ2-7; 9 bases align to TRBD1. CDR1 is SGHRS, CDR2 YFSETQ, per germline. V lost 4 bases, J lost 5 bases, and 16 bases stayed unmatched. The CDR3 runs to 17 residues. The CDR3 DNA sequence: TGCGCCAGCAGCGCTCAGGGGCAAACAGGGGGCTTCAACGAGCAGTACTTC. Translation gives CASSAQGQTGGFNEQYF.

The V gene is TRBV11-2, the J gene TRBJ1-6; D may be TRBD1 (5 bases). CDR3 size: 14 residues. Germline CDR1 is SGHAT and CDR2 is FQNNGV. With 1 base removed from V and 7 bases from J, the gap between germline ends came to 8 bases. In DNA, the CDR3 is TGTGCCAGCAGCTTAGGACAGCGAAATTCACCCCTCCACTTT. This encodes CASSLGQRNSPLHF.

The rearrangement uses TRBV25-1 and TRBJ2-7; weak D call: TRBD2 (7 bases). The CDR3 extends over 13 amino acids. The V end was cut by 2 bases, the J end by 6 bases, with 11 bases between. CDR1 and CDR2 (germline): MGHDK, SYGVNS. In nucleotides, the CDR3 is TGTGCCAGCAGTGAAGGAGGGGGGGTCGAGCAGTACTTC. Its protein is CASSEGGGVEQYF.

V usage is TRBV28 and J usage is TRBJ1-4; D might be TRBD1 (6 bases). Germline V gene data show CDR1 as MDHEN and CDR2 as SYDVKM. V was clipped by 3 bases and J by 8 bases, with 13 bases between them. The CDR3 consists of 14 residues. The CDR3 sequence: CASSFEGGWEKLFF. The CDR3, as DNA: TGTGCCAGCAGTTTCGAGGGGGGGTGGGAAAAACTGTTTTTT.

The chain uses TRBV11-1 and TRBJ2-5; D remains unclear. Trimming left V 2 bases short and J 1 base short, with 14 bases between. Germline CDR1 is SGHAT and CDR2 is FQDESV (reference sequence). The CDR3 extends over 16 amino acids. CDR3 bases: TGTGCCAGCAGCTTACACGTGGCGGAAATCCAAGAGACCCAGTACTTC. This encodes CASSLHVAEIQETQYF.